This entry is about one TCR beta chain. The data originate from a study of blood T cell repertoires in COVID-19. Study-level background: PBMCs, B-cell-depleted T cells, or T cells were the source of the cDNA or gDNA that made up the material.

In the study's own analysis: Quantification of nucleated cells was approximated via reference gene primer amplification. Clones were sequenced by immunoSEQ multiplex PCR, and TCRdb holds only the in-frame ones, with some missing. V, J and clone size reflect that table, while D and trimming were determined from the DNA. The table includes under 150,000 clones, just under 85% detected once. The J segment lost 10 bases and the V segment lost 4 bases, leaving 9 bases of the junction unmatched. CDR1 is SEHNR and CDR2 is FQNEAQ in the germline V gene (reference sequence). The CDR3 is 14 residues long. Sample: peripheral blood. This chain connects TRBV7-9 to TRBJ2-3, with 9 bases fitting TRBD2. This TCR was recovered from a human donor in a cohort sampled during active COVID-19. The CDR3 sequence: CASSSAGGPLPQYF. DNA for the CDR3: TGTGCCAGCAGCTCAGCGGGGGGACCCCTTCCGCAGTATTTT. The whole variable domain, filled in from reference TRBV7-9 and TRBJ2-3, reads DTGVSQNPRHKITKRGQNVTFRCDPISEHNRLYWYRQTLGQGPEFLTYFQNEAQLEKSRLLSDRFSAERPKGSFSTLEIQRTEQGDSAMYLCASSSAGGPLPQYFGPGTRLTVL.